This T cell receptor beta chain comes out of a study of blood T cell repertoires in COVID-19. The CDR3 totals 14 residues. Profiling relied on immunoSEQ multiplex PCR, and the TCRdb table lists in-frame clones only, not all of them. This sample yields a few hundred thousand clones, of which 70% to 90% are seen a single time; around 7.4% belongs to the top ten. The sequence derives from a woman aged 40 to 50 with acute COVID-19. The sequenced sample consisted of PBMCs or T cells enriched from blood (not recorded which). The chain employs TRBV12-1 and TRBJ2-7; the table's D gene call, TRBD2, was not cross checked with the DNA. TRBV12-1 is listed as a pseudogene. In DNA, the CDR3 is TGTGCCAGCTCATATAGCGGGAGGGACCACGAGCAGTACTTC. Protein product: CASSYSGRDHEQYF.